The rows below give T cell receptor beta chains drawn from one sample of a study of CD8+ T cells in alopecia areata. TCRdb's copy holds only in-frame clones and misses some; the assay was immunoSEQ multiplex PCR. The sample carries 98,000 or so clones, under 60% recorded once. Sequenced material: NKG2D-low CD8+ T cells sorted from blood. These receptor sequences come from a human donor with alopecia areata. The conserved cysteine and the conserved F or W are not part of the CDR3 here. Fields, in order: V gene, CDR3 protein.

v_call: TRBV7-8; cdr3_aa: ASSLVVGGSAADTQY
v_call: TRBV4-1; cdr3_aa: ASSQDNFQETQY
v_call: TRBV13; cdr3_aa: ASSSTGVGANVLT
v_call: TRBV9; cdr3_aa: ASSDGTSGSEVQF
v_call: TRBV10-3; cdr3_aa: AIAAPRGSYNEQF
v_call: TRBV6-5; cdr3_aa: ASSYSAGAYEQY
v_call: TRBV27; cdr3_aa: ASSSSGGISNQPQH
v_call: TRBV7-3; cdr3_aa: ASSLGASSEQY
v_call: TRBV27; cdr3_aa: ASSLPGGRGRNTEAF
v_call: TRBV29-1; cdr3_aa: SVTKPGVKLYEQY
v_call: TRBV13; cdr3_aa: ASSTGQGKF
v_call: TRBV13; cdr3_aa: ASSVITQADLAAGANVLT
v_call: TRBV2; cdr3_aa: ATGGGTEAF
v_call: TRBV11-2; cdr3_aa: ASSLVIGDTEEQY
v_call: TRBV13; cdr3_aa: ASSSRTGVNLRGYT
v_call: TRBV11-2; cdr3_aa: ASSSTVRYEQY
v_call: TRBV5-1; cdr3_aa: ASKPDPGPGNTIY
v_call: TRBV7-3; cdr3_aa: ASSPIGGTDTQY
v_call: TRBV13; cdr3_aa: ASSLGGTGGGVDGYT
v_call: TRBV6-1; cdr3_aa: ASSESPGRF
v_call: TRBV7-9; cdr3_aa: ASSPTGVLEGPYVEQY
v_call: TRBV5-1; cdr3_aa: ASSLRGTPNTEAF
v_call: TRBV13; cdr3_aa: ASRSYSGSWSNEQF
v_call: TRBV27; cdr3_aa: ASSQGRVYEQY
v_call: TRBV30; cdr3_aa: ASTFSGEQF
v_call: TRBV7-2; cdr3_aa: ASSLAGQEIPYEQY
v_call: TRBV28; cdr3_aa: ASSLISSYNEQF
v_call: TRBV29-1; cdr3_aa: SGIGRATYEQY
v_call: TRBV5-6; cdr3_aa: ASSFGSSRGSNTEAF
v_call: TRBV7-9; cdr3_aa: ASSSSLAGAYNEQF
v_call: TRBV4-2; cdr3_aa: ASSQVRSSYEQY
v_call: TRBV19; cdr3_aa: ASSKPTSTDTQY
v_call: TRBV5-6; cdr3_aa: ASRLLTSRNYEQY
v_call: TRBV28; cdr3_aa: ASSLVSGGSTDTQY
v_call: TRBV7-9; cdr3_aa: ASSPAGGTDTQY
v_call: TRBV9; cdr3_aa: ASSPGTGGVDTQY
v_call: TRBV7-2; cdr3_aa: ASSSRGAKLF
v_call: TRBV13; cdr3_aa: ASSGSGANEQF
v_call: TRBV9; cdr3_aa: ASSVIDEQF
v_call: TRBV30; cdr3_aa: AWIEGADGYT
v_call: TRBV15; cdr3_aa: ATSARQGANYGYT
v_call: TRBV7-8; cdr3_aa: ASSLSVSPDQPQH
v_call: TRBV9; cdr3_aa: ASSVEGQGRLTGELF
v_call: TRBV5-6; cdr3_aa: ASSLGASTDTQY
v_call: TRBV15; cdr3_aa: ATSSSRLAEETQY
v_call: TRBV9; cdr3_aa: ASSSTNEQF
v_call: TRBV27; cdr3_aa: ASRSSTGSLGTEAF
v_call: TRBV4-2; cdr3_aa: ASSQDPGTPSYEQY
v_call: TRBV6-5; cdr3_aa: ASSQLAGGYNEQF
v_call: TRBV7-9; cdr3_aa: ASSLASVQTGELF
v_call: TRBV5-1; cdr3_aa: ASSEGATGNTIY
v_call: TRBV7-9; cdr3_aa: ASSPKYSSYEQY
v_call: TRBV27; cdr3_aa: ASGSSAYT
v_call: TRBV4-2; cdr3_aa: ASAGETQY
v_call: TRBV7-9; cdr3_aa: ASSPQGAASYEQY
v_call: TRBV9; cdr3_aa: ASGEADTQY
v_call: TRBV6-1; cdr3_aa: ASSDPPRDVTDTQY
v_call: TRBV27; cdr3_aa: ASSPTKTVNTEAF